This T cell receptor (beta chain) derives from a study of blood T cell repertoires in COVID-19. At the level of the study: Sites across the United States, Italy and Spain contributed samples from acute and convalescent COVID-19.

Seattle's enrolled individuals joined amid active infection and were then monitored longitudinally. The V and J ends lost 0 bases and 3 bases, in that order; junction bases with no gene match: 1. Germline V CDR1 and CDR2: LGHDT, YNNKEL (reference sequence). CDR3 length: 15 amino acids. In the authors' workflow: Estimates of nucleated cell counts were drawn from the amplification of reference gene primers. The protocol was immunoSEQ multiplex PCR, while the TCRdb copy is restricted to in-frame clones and leaves out a portion. V, J and clone size reflect that table, while D and trimming were determined from the DNA. The sample has about 130,000 clones; around 76% are singletons.

This receptor was identified in a man older than 75 with COVID-19, enrolled during active disease. The J gene is TRBJ1-3, the V gene TRBV3-1 (or the pseudogene TRBV3-2); 8 bases map to TRBD1. Input material: peripheral blood. CDR3 bases: TGTGCCAGCAGCCAAGATGACAGGGGTGGAAACACCATATATTTT. Protein: CASSQDDRGGNTIYF.